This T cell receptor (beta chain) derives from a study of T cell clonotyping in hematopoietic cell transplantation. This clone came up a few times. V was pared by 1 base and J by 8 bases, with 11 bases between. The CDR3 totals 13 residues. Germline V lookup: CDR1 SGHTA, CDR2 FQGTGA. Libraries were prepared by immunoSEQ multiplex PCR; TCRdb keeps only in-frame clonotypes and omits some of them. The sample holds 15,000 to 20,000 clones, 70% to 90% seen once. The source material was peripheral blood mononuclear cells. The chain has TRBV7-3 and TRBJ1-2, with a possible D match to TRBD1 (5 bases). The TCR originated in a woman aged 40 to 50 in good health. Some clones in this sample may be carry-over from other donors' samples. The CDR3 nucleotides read TGTGCCAGCAGCTTAAGTGCAGGACAAGGCTACACCTTC. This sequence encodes CASSLSAGQGYTF.